A selection of T cell receptor beta chains follows, all from one sample in a study of blood T cell repertoires in COVID-19. Measured with immunoSEQ multiplex PCR; TCRdb has only the in-frame clones, and not every one. Of about 400,000 clones listed, 85% to 90% are singletons. The sample taken for sequencing was peripheral blood. Receptor source: a human donor in a cohort sampled during active COVID-19. CDR3s include the opening cysteine and the closing phenylalanine or tryptophan. A D gene is named only where the DNA matches it firmly. Clone size is stated in some rows and not others, as once, few, many or a class when expanded.

v_gene: TRBV3-1/TRBV3-2
d_gene: TRBD2
j_gene: TRBJ2-3
abundance: .
CDR3nt: TGTGCCAGCAGCCAAGATTGGGCTAGCGGGGGGTTCACAGATACGCAGTATTTT
CDR3aa: CASSQDWASGGFTDTQYF

v_gene: TRBV10-1
d_gene: .
j_gene: TRBJ1-5
abundance: .
CDR3nt: TGCGCCAGCAGTGATTCAGATAGCAATCAGCCCCAGCATTTT
CDR3aa: CASSDSDSNQPQHF

v_gene: TRBV15
d_gene: .
j_gene: TRBJ1-1
abundance: few
CDR3nt: TGTGCCACCAGCAGAGATCGGGGTAGTAACACTGAAGCTTTCTTT
CDR3aa: CATSRDRGSNTEAFF

v_gene: TRBV28
d_gene: .
j_gene: TRBJ2-7
abundance: .
CDR3nt: TGTGCCAGCAGTTTATCGCAGGGGACTACCGGAATATACGAGCAGTACTTC
CDR3aa: CASSLSQGTTGIYEQYF

v_gene: TRBV28
d_gene: TRBD2
j_gene: TRBJ2-5
abundance: .
CDR3nt: TGTGCCAGCACCCCAACATTGGCTAGCGGGAGGGTGAAGACCCAGTACTTC
CDR3aa: CASTPTLASGRVKTQYF

v_gene: TRBV30
d_gene: TRBD2
j_gene: TRBJ2-2
abundance: .
CDR3nt: TGTGCCTGGAGTCCTCGGGGGCTAGCGGGGGCCGGGGAGCTGTTTTTT
CDR3aa: CAWSPRGLAGAGELFF

v_gene: TRBV19
d_gene: .
j_gene: TRBJ1-2
abundance: .
CDR3nt: TGTGCCAGCTCAGAAGCCGAGGGTCTCTATGGCTACACCTTC
CDR3aa: CASSEAEGLYGYTF

v_gene: TRBV12-3/TRBV12-4
d_gene: .
j_gene: TRBJ2-5
abundance: .
CDR3nt: TGTGCCAGCACCATGCGGGACAGAGAGACCCAGTACTTC
CDR3aa: CASTMRDRETQYF

v_gene: TRBV7-6
d_gene: TRBD2
j_gene: TRBJ2-7
abundance: .
CDR3nt: TGTGCCAGCAGCTTAGAACCCCTGGCTAGCGGGGCTTACGAGCAGTACTTC
CDR3aa: CASSLEPLASGAYEQYF

v_gene: TRBV19
d_gene: .
j_gene: TRBJ2-5
abundance: .
CDR3nt: TGTGCCAGTAGTCCCGGACAGGGAGGGGGGACCCAGTACTTC
CDR3aa: CASSPGQGGGTQYF

v_gene: TRBV30
d_gene: .
j_gene: TRBJ2-7
abundance: once
CDR3nt: TGTGCCTGGAGTGTAACGGTGCCCTACGAGCAGTACTTC
CDR3aa: CAWSVTVPYEQYF

v_gene: TRBV29-1
d_gene: .
j_gene: TRBJ2-5
abundance: .
CDR3nt: TGCAGCGTTGAAGCAACTCTAAGATCGGAGACCCAGTACTTC
CDR3aa: CSVEATLRSETQYF

v_gene: TRBV3-1/TRBV3-2
d_gene: TRBD1
j_gene: TRBJ2-1
abundance: .
CDR3nt: TGTGCCAGCAGCCCCGGACAGGGGGCCTGGAATGAGCAGTTCTTC
CDR3aa: CASSPGQGAWNEQFF

v_gene: TRBV30
d_gene: .
j_gene: TRBJ2-1
abundance: .
CDR3nt: TGTGCCTGGAGCACCGGGACACCTTCCTACAATGAGCAGTTCTTC
CDR3aa: CAWSTGTPSYNEQFF

v_gene: TRBV4-1
d_gene: .
j_gene: TRBJ2-7
abundance: .
CDR3nt: TGCGCCAGCAGCCAGTACCCGGGACTCAGTTCTTACGAGCAGTACTTC
CDR3aa: CASSQYPGLSSYEQYF

v_gene: TRBV28
d_gene: TRBD1
j_gene: TRBJ2-1
abundance: .
CDR3nt: TGTGCCAGCAGTCCGCCCCGGACAGGGGGCGCCTACAATGAGCAGTTCTTC
CDR3aa: CASSPPRTGGAYNEQFF

v_gene: TRBV27
d_gene: .
j_gene: TRBJ1-5
abundance: .
CDR3nt: TGTGCCAGCAGTTTATGGTTGGGGAGGCCCCAGCATTTT
CDR3aa: CASSLWLGRPQHF

v_gene: TRBV7-9
d_gene: .
j_gene: TRBJ1-4
abundance: once
CDR3nt: TGTGCCAGCAGCTCGGCTCCCACTTCCAGGAACCTCGGTGAAAAACTGTTTTTT
CDR3aa: CASSSAPTSRNLGEKLFF

v_gene: TRBV5-4
d_gene: .
j_gene: TRBJ2-2
abundance: .
CDR3nt: TGTGCCAGCAGCCTGGGGGGGCCCAGCACCGGGGAGCTGTTTTTT
CDR3aa: CASSLGGPSTGELFF

v_gene: TRBV12-3/TRBV12-4
d_gene: .
j_gene: TRBJ1-1
abundance: .
CDR3nt: TGTGCCAGCAGTTCGGTAGGGAGGACTGAAGCTTTCTTT
CDR3aa: CASSSVGRTEAFF

v_gene: TRBV18
d_gene: TRBD2
j_gene: TRBJ2-2
abundance: .
CDR3nt: TGTGCCAGCTCACTGGGATCCGGGACTACGAACACCGGGGAGCTGTTTTTT
CDR3aa: CASSLGSGTTNTGELFF

v_gene: TRBV11-3
d_gene: TRBD1
j_gene: TRBJ1-1
abundance: .
CDR3nt: TGTGCCAGCAGCCGGACAGGGATTACTGAAGCTTTCTTT
CDR3aa: CASSRTGITEAFF

v_gene: TRBV3-1/TRBV3-2
d_gene: TRBD1
j_gene: TRBJ2-3
abundance: .
CDR3nt: TGTGCCAGCAGCCTGACAGGGGGCTTCGGAGATACGCAGTATTTT
CDR3aa: CASSLTGGFGDTQYF

v_gene: TRBV6-1
d_gene: .
j_gene: TRBJ2-3
abundance: .
CDR3nt: TGTGCCAGCAGTGAACGGAGGGTGGGATATACAGATACGCAGTATTTT
CDR3aa: CASSERRVGYTDTQYF

v_gene: TRBV19
d_gene: .
j_gene: TRBJ1-5
abundance: .
CDR3nt: TGTGCCAGTAGTATAGGGAGTACCAATCAGCCCCAGCATTTT
CDR3aa: CASSIGSTNQPQHF

v_gene: TRBV28
d_gene: TRBD2
j_gene: TRBJ2-2
abundance: .
CDR3nt: TGTGCCAGCGCATCGCCGGGTAGCGGGACGGGCGGGGAGCTGTTTTTT
CDR3aa: CASASPGSGTGGELFF

v_gene: TRBV19
d_gene: TRBD1
j_gene: TRBJ2-3
abundance: .
CDR3nt: TGTGCCAGTAGTTTCTCCGCCGGGACAGGGGGCGCAGATACGCAGTATTTT
CDR3aa: CASSFSAGTGGADTQYF

v_gene: TRBV2
d_gene: TRBD1
j_gene: TRBJ2-7
abundance: .
CDR3nt: TGTGCCAGCAGTAAGGACAGGTCTTCCTACGAGCAGTACTTC
CDR3aa: CASSKDRSSYEQYF

v_gene: TRBV20-1
d_gene: TRBD1
j_gene: TRBJ2-5
abundance: .
CDR3nt: TGCAGTGCTAGTTCCCCGGACAGGAAGCAAGAGACCCAGTACTTC
CDR3aa: CSASSPDRKQETQYF

v_gene: TRBV6-5
d_gene: .
j_gene: TRBJ2-7
abundance: .
CDR3nt: TGTGCCAGCAGTATACAACCAGGGGCCCGCTACGAGCAGTACTTC
CDR3aa: CASSIQPGARYEQYF

v_gene: TRBV11-3
d_gene: TRBD1
j_gene: TRBJ1-1
abundance: once
CDR3nt: TGTGCCAGCAGCTTAGACCCGGACAGGGGGCGCGCTGAAGCTTTCTTT
CDR3aa: CASSLDPDRGRAEAFF

v_gene: TRBV21-1
d_gene: .
j_gene: TRBJ2-1
abundance: .
CDR3nt: TGTGCCAGCATCACGTCCCTAGCGGGGGGCCACTACAATGAGCAGTTCTTC
CDR3aa: CASITSLAGGHYNEQFF

v_gene: TRBV23-1
d_gene: TRBD1
j_gene: TRBJ1-1
abundance: .
CDR3nt: TGCGCCAGCACCCATCTCAGGGGGCTGTGGGCTTTCTTT
CDR3aa: CASTHLRGLWAFF

v_gene: TRBV5-8
d_gene: .
j_gene: TRBJ2-3
abundance: .
CDR3nt: TGTGCCAGCATATTTAGGGGCGACACAGATACGCAGTATTTT
CDR3aa: CASIFRGDTDTQYF

v_gene: TRBV5-1
d_gene: TRBD2
j_gene: TRBJ2-7
abundance: once
CDR3nt: TGCGCCAGCAGCCCCTTAGGACCGGGAGGGCAGTACTTC
CDR3aa: CASSPLGPGGQYF

v_gene: TRBV11-2
d_gene: TRBD2
j_gene: TRBJ2-7
abundance: .
CDR3nt: TGTGCCAGCAGCTTGAATCCGGCGGGGGTTTCCGAGCAGTACTTC
CDR3aa: CASSLNPAGVSEQYF

v_gene: TRBV5-6
d_gene: TRBD2
j_gene: TRBJ2-5
abundance: .
CDR3nt: TGTGCCAGCAGCTTGCGGCGGAGGCGGGGGGCCGGGGAGACCCAGTACTTC
CDR3aa: CASSLRRRRGAGETQYF

v_gene: TRBV9
d_gene: TRBD2
j_gene: TRBJ2-5
abundance: .
CDR3nt: TGTGCCAGCAGCGCCGGGACTAGAAAAGAGACCCAGTACTTC
CDR3aa: CASSAGTRKETQYF

v_gene: TRBV5-1
d_gene: TRBD1
j_gene: TRBJ1-4
abundance: once
CDR3nt: TGCGCCAGCAGATCGATCCCGGGACAGGCTGAAAAACTGTTTTTT
CDR3aa: CASRSIPGQAEKLFF

v_gene: TRBV5-1
d_gene: .
j_gene: TRBJ2-7
abundance: .
CDR3nt: TGCGCCAGCAGCTTGAACCCACAGTGGGTAAACGAGCAGTACTTC
CDR3aa: CASSLNPQWVNEQYF

v_gene: TRBV5-6
d_gene: .
j_gene: TRBJ1-4
abundance: .
CDR3nt: TGTGCCAGCAGCTTCGGCGGAGATAATGAAAAACTGTTTTTT
CDR3aa: CASSFGGDNEKLFF

v_gene: TRBV29-1
d_gene: TRBD1
j_gene: TRBJ2-1
abundance: .
CDR3nt: TGCAGAACTGGACAGGGGGCAGACAATGAGCAGTTCTTC
CDR3aa: CRTGQGADNEQFF

v_gene: TRBV6-1
d_gene: TRBD2
j_gene: TRBJ2-3
abundance: .
CDR3nt: TGTGCCAGCAGTGGACTAGCGGGAGAGTACCTCGGCACAGATACGCAGTATTTT
CDR3aa: CASSGLAGEYLGTDTQYF

v_gene: TRBV27
d_gene: TRBD1
j_gene: TRBJ1-2
abundance: few
CDR3nt: TGTGCCAGCAGCCCCGGACAGGGGGGCTATGGCTACACCTTC
CDR3aa: CASSPGQGGYGYTF

v_gene: TRBV6-5
d_gene: .
j_gene: TRBJ1-1
abundance: .
CDR3nt: TGTGCCAGCAGCCGGCGGATGAACACTGAAGCTTTCTTT
CDR3aa: CASSRRMNTEAFF

v_gene: TRBV5-8
d_gene: .
j_gene: TRBJ2-7
abundance: .
CDR3nt: TGTGCCAGCAGCTTTCAGAGGGGGAAATACGAGCAGTACTTC
CDR3aa: CASSFQRGKYEQYF

v_gene: TRBV7-8
d_gene: .
j_gene: TRBJ2-2
abundance: few
CDR3nt: TGTGCCAGCAGCTGGGGCGGGAACACCGGGGAGCTGTTTTTT
CDR3aa: CASSWGGNTGELFF

v_gene: TRBV3-1/TRBV3-2
d_gene: .
j_gene: TRBJ2-5
abundance: .
CDR3nt: TGTGCCAGCAGCCAACCTACTCTGGGCACCCGAAGTCGGGAGACCCAGTACTTC
CDR3aa: CASSQPTLGTRSRETQYF

v_gene: TRBV11-1
d_gene: TRBD1
j_gene: TRBJ2-7
abundance: .
CDR3nt: TGTGCCAGCAGCCCAAGTCGACAGGGCGTAACCTACGAGCAGTACTTC
CDR3aa: CASSPSRQGVTYEQYF

v_gene: TRBV10-2
d_gene: .
j_gene: TRBJ2-1
abundance: .
CDR3nt: TGCGCCAGCAGTGAGTCGGAGTTAGGTCCCGGGGGAAATGAGCAGTTCTTC
CDR3aa: CASSESELGPGGNEQFF

v_gene: TRBV5-6
d_gene: TRBD1
j_gene: TRBJ2-1
abundance: .
CDR3nt: TGTGCCAGCGGCACAGGGGCGTCCTACAATGAGCAGTTCTTC
CDR3aa: CASGTGASYNEQFF